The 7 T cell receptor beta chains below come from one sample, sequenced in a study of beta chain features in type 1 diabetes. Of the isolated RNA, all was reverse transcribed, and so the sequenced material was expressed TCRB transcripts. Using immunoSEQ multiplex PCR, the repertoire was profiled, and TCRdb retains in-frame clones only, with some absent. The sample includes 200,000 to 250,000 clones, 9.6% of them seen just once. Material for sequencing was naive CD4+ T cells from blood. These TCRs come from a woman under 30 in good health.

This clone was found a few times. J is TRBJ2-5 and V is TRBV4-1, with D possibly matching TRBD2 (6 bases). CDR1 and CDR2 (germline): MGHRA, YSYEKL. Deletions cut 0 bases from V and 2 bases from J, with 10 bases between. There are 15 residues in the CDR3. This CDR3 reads CASSQEFSGQETQYF. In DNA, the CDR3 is TGCGCCAGCAGCCAAGAGTTTAGCGGACAAGAGACCCAGTACTTC.

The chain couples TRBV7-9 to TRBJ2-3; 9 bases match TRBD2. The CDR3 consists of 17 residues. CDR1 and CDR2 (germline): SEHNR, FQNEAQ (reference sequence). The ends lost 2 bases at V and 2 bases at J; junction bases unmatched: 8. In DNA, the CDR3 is TGTGCCAGCAGCTTATTGGCTAGCGGGGTTACCACAGATACGCAGTATTTT. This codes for CASSLLASGVTTDTQYF.

This CDR3 reads CAWSLPYAGGGQPQHF. The CDR3 bases are TGTGCCTGGAGTCTACCCTACGCAGGGGGCGGTCAGCCCCAGCATTTT. The chain uses TRBV30 and TRBJ1-5; TRBD1 matches 8 bases. Germline-derived CDR1 and CDR2 are GTSNPN and SVGIG (reference sequence). V dropped 2 bases and J dropped 6; count of bases not matched to a gene: 12. The CDR3 is made up of 16 amino acids. The complete variable domain, with remaining parts taken from reference TRBV30 and TRBJ1-5, reads SQTIHQWPATLVQPVGSPLSLECTVEGTSNPNLYWYRQAAGRGLQLLFYSVGIGQISSEVPQNLSASRPQDRQFILSSKKLLLSDSGFYLCAWSLPYAGGGQPQHFGDGTRLSIL.

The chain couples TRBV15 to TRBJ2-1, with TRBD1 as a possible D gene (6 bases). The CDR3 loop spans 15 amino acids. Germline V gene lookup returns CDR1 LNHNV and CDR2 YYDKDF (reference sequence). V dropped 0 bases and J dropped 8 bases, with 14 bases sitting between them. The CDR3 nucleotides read TGTGCCACCAGCAGAGATGTTCAACAGGGCGATGAGCAGTTCTTC. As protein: CATSRDVQQGDEQFF. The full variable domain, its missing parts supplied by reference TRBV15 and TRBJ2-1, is DAMVIQNPRYQVTQFGKPVTLSCSQTLNHNVMYWYQQKSSQAPKLLFHYYDKDFNNEADTPDNFQSRRPNTSFCFLDIRSPGLGDTAMYLCATSRDVQQGDEQFFGPGTRLTVL.

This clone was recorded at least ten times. The CDR3 here is CSPFSNEQFF. The CDR3 nucleotides read TGCAGTCCCTTTTCCAATGAGCAGTTCTTC. The rearrangement joins TRBV20-1 to TRBJ2-1; D not resolved. V shed 8 bases and J shed 6 bases, with 8 bases lying between them. CDR1 and CDR2 (germline): DFQATT, SNEGSKA (reference sequence). The CDR3 runs 10 residues.

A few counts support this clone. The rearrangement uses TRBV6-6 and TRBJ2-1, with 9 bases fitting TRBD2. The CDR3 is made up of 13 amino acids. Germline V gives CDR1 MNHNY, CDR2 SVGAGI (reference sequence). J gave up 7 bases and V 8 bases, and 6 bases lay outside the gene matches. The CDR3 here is CASLAGVQNEQFF. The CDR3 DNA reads TGTGCCAGCTTAGCGGGAGTTCAGAATGAGCAGTTCTTC.

CDR3 region: CSVITGNEKLFF. Written as DNA, the CDR3 is TGCAGCGTTATTACAGGGAATGAAAAACTGTTTTTT. The chain uses TRBV29-1 and TRBJ1-4; maybe TRBD1 (6 bases). From germline, CDR1 is SQVTM and CDR2 ANQGSEA. The CDR3 totals 12 residues. V was cut by 5 bases and J by 5 bases, with 9 bases left in between. The full variable domain, its missing parts supplied by reference TRBV29-1 and TRBJ1-4, is SAVISQKPSRDICQRGTSLTIQCQVDSQVTMMFWYRQQPGQSLTLIATANQGSEATYESGFVIDKFPISRPNLTFSTLTVSNMSPEDSSIYLCSVITGNEKLFFGSGTQLSVL.